This is a list of T cell receptor beta chains from one sample in a study of blood T cell repertoires in COVID-19. Assay used: immunoSEQ multiplex PCR; TCRdb lists only in-frame clones, some missing. Seen here are about 230,000 clones, approximately 80% observed once, and the top ten hold approximately 7%. Sequenced input: peripheral blood. The receptors were sampled from a woman aged 50 to 60 with acute or convalescent COVID-19. CDR3s include the opening cysteine and the closing phenylalanine or tryptophan. A D gene is named only where the DNA matches it firmly. Clone size is not always given. Where it is, it says once, few, many or a class for expanded clones.

TRBV28	NA	NA	TRBJ1-5	TGTGCCAGCAGTAGACGGGCGGGGAGCAGAGGACAGCCCCAGCATTTT	CASSRRAGSRGQPQHF
TRBV15	TRBD1	many	TRBJ1-5	TGTGCCACCAGCAGAGATCCGTTGACAGGGCAGCCCCAGCATTTT	CATSRDPLTGQPQHF
TRBV28	NA	NA	TRBJ2-7	TGTGCCAGCGTTCCAGGTGGGGTCAGGGGTGACCACGAGCAGTACTTC	CASVPGGVRGDHEQYF
TRBV10-3	NA	NA	TRBJ1-2	TGTGCCATCAGAAAAGAGTATGGCTACACCTTC	CAIRKEYGYTF
TRBV28	NA	once	TRBJ2-1	TGTGCCAGCAGTTTGCTCCGGGACACCAACAATGAGCAGTTCTTC	CASSLLRDTNNEQFF
TRBV25-1	NA	NA	TRBJ2-7	TGTGCCAGCAGTGGAGCAGGCCATCCTTCGAACGAGCAGTACTTC	CASSGAGHPSNEQYF
TRBV3-1/TRBV3-2	TRBD1	NA	TRBJ1-1	TGTGCCAGCAGCTCGGACAGGGCGGCTTTCTTT	CASSSDRAAFF
TRBV19	NA	NA	TRBJ1-5	TGTGCCAGTAGTGCAGAGCGTACAGGGAATCAGCCCCAGCATTTT	CASSAERTGNQPQHF
TRBV2	NA	few	TRBJ1-4	TGTGCCAGCAGCAAACAGGGAATTAATGAAAAACTGTTTTTT	CASSKQGINEKLFF
TRBV30	NA	once	TRBJ2-1	TGTGCCTGGAAGAGTCGCGGGGACCACAATGAGCAGTTCTTC	CAWKSRGDHNEQFF
TRBV19	TRBD1	few	TRBJ1-5	TGTGCCAGTAGTATAATAGGCGACAGGGGCGTCAATCAGCCCCAGCATTTT	CASSIIGDRGVNQPQHF
TRBV11-3	TRBD2	few	TRBJ2-5	TGTGCCAGCAGCTTAGGGGTAGCGGGGCGTGGAGAGACCCAGTACTTC	CASSLGVAGRGETQYF
TRBV7-8	NA	NA	TRBJ1-3	TGTGCCAGCAGCTTAGAAAGGGGCTCTGGAAACACCATATATTTT	CASSLERGSGNTIYF
TRBV3-1/TRBV3-2	TRBD1	NA	TRBJ1-4	TGTGCCAGCAGCCAAAACCGACAGGGAGGCGAAAAACTGTTTTTT	CASSQNRQGGEKLFF
TRBV5-6	TRBD1	few	TRBJ1-2	TGTGCCAGCAGCTTGGCCCGACAGGGGGTGGATGGCTACACCTTC	CASSLARQGVDGYTF
TRBV7-3	TRBD1	NA	TRBJ1-6	TGTGCCAGCAGCTTCGACAGGGCGTCACCCCTCCACTTT	CASSFDRASPLHF
TRBV24-1	TRBD1	NA	TRBJ1-2	TGTGCCACCAAAAGGACAGGATCCCAATGCTACACCTTC	CATKRTGSQCYTF
TRBV7-3	TRBD2	NA	TRBJ2-3	TGTGCCAGCAGTCAAGAGGGAGCGGGGGTCCCAGATACGCAGTATTTT	CASSQEGAGVPDTQYF
TRBV28	TRBD1	once	TRBJ2-1	TGTGCCAGCAGCTCGCCCGGGACAGGGGACTACAATGAGCAGTTCTTC	CASSSPGTGDYNEQFF
TRBV11-2	TRBD1	once	TRBJ2-7	TGTGCCAGCAATCGGGACAGGGTGTCCGAGCAGTACTTC	CASNRDRVSEQYF
TRBV5-4	TRBD1	NA	TRBJ1-2	TGTGCCAGCAGCTGGCCGGGACAGGGCACAGGAGGCTACACCTTC	CASSWPGQGTGGYTF
TRBV2	NA	NA	TRBJ1-4	TGTGCCAGCAAACACAGGGCCCTTAATGAAAAACTGTTTTTT	CASKHRALNEKLFF
TRBV24-1	NA	NA	TRBJ2-1	TGTGCCACCAGTGGATTCGGGATAGCGGACAATGAGCAGTTCTTC	CATSGFGIADNEQFF
TRBV4-2	TRBD2	medium-sized	TRBJ2-1	TGTGCCAGCAGCCACTCTCGAAGGACTAGCGGGAGTCCATCGGGGTACAATGAGCAGTTCTTC	CASSHSRRTSGSPSGYNEQFF
TRBV11-2	TRBD1	NA	TRBJ2-5	TGTGCCAGCAGCTTAGGGCCCGGGACAGGACAAGAGACCCAGTACTTC	CASSLGPGTGQETQYF
TRBV5-4	NA	NA	TRBJ1-1	TGTGCCAGCAGCTTGGGGCCAGGGTTGAACACTGAAGCTTTCTTT	CASSLGPGLNTEAFF
TRBV6-5	TRBD1	NA	TRBJ2-2	TGTGCCAGTGTGACAGGGGGTGGGAACACCGGGGAGCTGTTTTTT	CASVTGGGNTGELFF
TRBV5-1	TRBD2	NA	TRBJ2-2	TGCGCCAGCAGCGCTCTAGCGGAGGACGGGGAGCTGTTTTTT	CASSALAEDGELFF
TRBV19	TRBD1	NA	TRBJ1-1	TGTGCCAGTAGTGCACAGGGGGGCACTGAAGCTTTCTTT	CASSAQGGTEAFF
TRBV12-3/TRBV12-4	TRBD1	NA	TRBJ1-5	TGTGCCAGCAGGCCGACAGGGAATCAGCCCCAGCATTTT	CASRPTGNQPQHF
TRBV19	TRBD1	once	TRBJ1-5	TGTGCCAGTAGTCGAGGGACAGGGGGCGGCAATCAGCCCCAGCATTTT	CASSRGTGGGNQPQHF
TRBV7-2	TRBD2	NA	TRBJ2-3	TGTGCCAGCAGCTTAGCTCCCAGCGGGAGTGATACGCAGTATTTT	CASSLAPSGSDTQYF
TRBV19	TRBD1	NA	TRBJ1-2	TGTGCCAGTAGGTTGACAGGGACTAACTATGGCTACACCTTC	CASRLTGTNYGYTF
TRBV10-1	NA	NA	TRBJ2-1	TGCGCCAGCAGTAAAAATACAGGGAATGAGCAGTTCTTC	CASSKNTGNEQFF
TRBV19	TRBD2	NA	TRBJ2-1	TGTGCCAGTAGTATCCCTAGCGGGCAACTCAATGAGCAGTTCTTC	CASSIPSGQLNEQFF
TRBV28	NA	NA	TRBJ1-1	TGTGCCAGCTCCCGGGGGTCCCAGCCTATGCTGGAAGCTTTCTTT	CASSRGSQPMLEAFF
TRBV7-9	TRBD1	NA	TRBJ2-1	TGTGCCAGCAGCTTAGGAGGGACAGGGGAAGGTGAGCAGTTCTTC	CASSLGGTGEGEQFF
TRBV27	TRBD2	NA	TRBJ2-7	TGTGCCAGCAGTTTAAGGGGACTAGCCACTCACTACGAGCAGTACTTC	CASSLRGLATHYEQYF
TRBV10-2	TRBD2	NA	TRBJ2-1	TGCGCCAGTCAAGAGGGGCTAGCGGGAGATATGGGTGAGCAGTTCTTC	CASQEGLAGDMGEQFF
TRBV25-1	TRBD1	NA	TRBJ1-4	TGTGCCAGCAGTGGGTGGACAGGGGGAAATGAAAAACTGTTTTTT	CASSGWTGGNEKLFF
TRBV30	NA	NA	TRBJ1-1	TGTGCCTGGAGCTTGTACAGAATGAACACTGAAGCTTTCTTT	CAWSLYRMNTEAFF
TRBV27	TRBD2	NA	TRBJ2-2	TGTGCCAGCAGTCTACCGAGCGGGAGGGCTGTTACCGGGGAGCTGTTTTTT	CASSLPSGRAVTGELFF
TRBV11-1	TRBD1	once	TRBJ1-2	TGTGCCAGCAGAGTGACAGGGGGCCATGGCTACACCTTC	CASRVTGGHGYTF
TRBV10-3	NA	once	TRBJ1-6	TGTGCCATCAGGGCAGGAAGCTCCTATAATTCACCCCTCCACTTT	CAIRAGSSYNSPLHF
TRBV28	NA	once	TRBJ2-7	TGTGCCAGCAGACCACCGCTCGGGTACGAGCAGTACTTC	CASRPPLGYEQYF
TRBV3-1/TRBV3-2	NA	NA	TRBJ1-3	TGTGCCAGCAGACGGGGGGGTTCTGGAAACACCATATATTTT	CASRRGGSGNTIYF
TRBV6-1	TRBD1	NA	TRBJ2-7	TGTGCCAGCAGTGAAGGCAGGGGGTCGGGCGAGCAGTACTTC	CASSEGRGSGEQYF
TRBV19	TRBD1	NA	TRBJ1-2	TGTGCCATATGGACAGGGGCAAACTATGGCTACACCTTC	CAIWTGANYGYTF
TRBV4-3	NA	NA	TRBJ2-3	TGCGCCAGCAGCGTATTCCCGGGAGATACGCAGTATTTT	CASSVFPGDTQYF
TRBV7-8	TRBD2	NA	TRBJ2-1	TGTGCCAGCAGCCCGGTTGGACTAGCAGCCCTCAATGAGCAGTTCTTC	CASSPVGLAALNEQFF
TRBV27	NA	NA	TRBJ1-2	TGTGCCAGCAGTTTTACTTCTAACTATGGCTACACCTTC	CASSFTSNYGYTF
TRBV24-1	TRBD2	NA	TRBJ2-3	TGTGCCACCAGTGATCCCAGCGGGATTAGCACAGATACGCAGTATTTT	CATSDPSGISTDTQYF
TRBV6-5	TRBD1	NA	TRBJ1-2	TGTGCCATTAAACGGGACAGCATCTATGGCTACACCTTC	CAIKRDSIYGYTF
TRBV27	NA	NA	TRBJ2-7	TGTGCCAGCAGTTCAGGGTTCGGCTCCTACGAGCAGTACTTC	CASSSGFGSYEQYF
TRBV28	TRBD1	few	TRBJ1-4	TGTGCCAGCAGTTTATGGGACAGGGGTGAAAAACTGTTTTTT	CASSLWDRGEKLFF
TRBV4-2	NA	NA	TRBJ2-1	TGTGCCAGCAGCCAAGATTCACTCCTAAACAATGAGCAGTTCTTC	CASSQDSLLNNEQFF
TRBV3-1/TRBV3-2	TRBD1	NA	TRBJ2-7	TGTGCCAGCAGCCGGACAGGGAATCTCGAGCAGTACTTC	CASSRTGNLEQYF
TRBV11-2	NA	NA	TRBJ1-1	TGTGCCAGCAGCTTAGAGGGGAGTGAAGCTTTCTTT	CASSLEGSEAFF
TRBV2	NA	NA	TRBJ2-3	TGTGCCAGCAGTGAAGTAATTATGGCGGTTGGCACAGATACGCAGTATTTT	CASSEVIMAVGTDTQYF